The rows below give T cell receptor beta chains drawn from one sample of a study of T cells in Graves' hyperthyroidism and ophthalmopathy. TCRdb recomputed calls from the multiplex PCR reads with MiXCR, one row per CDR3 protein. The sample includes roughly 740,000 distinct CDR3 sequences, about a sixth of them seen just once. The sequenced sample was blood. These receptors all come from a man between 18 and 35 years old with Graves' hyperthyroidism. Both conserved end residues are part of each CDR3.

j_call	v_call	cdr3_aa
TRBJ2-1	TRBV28	CASSALAGTNSYNEQFF
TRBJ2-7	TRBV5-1	CASSSNPGEQYF
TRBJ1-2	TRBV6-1	CASTGVGVYGYTF
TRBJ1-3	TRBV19	CASSPRGDTIYF
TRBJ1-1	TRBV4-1	CASSQSPENTEAFF
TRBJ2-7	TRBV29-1	CSVWVGYEQYF
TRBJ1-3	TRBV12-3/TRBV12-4	CASSLPTGNTIYF
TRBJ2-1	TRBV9	CASSVDGRGNEQFF
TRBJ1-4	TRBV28	CASSTRGGENEKLFF
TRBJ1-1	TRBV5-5	CASSPGTGGDLAFF
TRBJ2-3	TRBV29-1	CSVAPSGRSNTQYF
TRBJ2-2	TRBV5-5	CASSLGGDLRPTGELFF
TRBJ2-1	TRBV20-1	CSAMGPPTFGEQFF
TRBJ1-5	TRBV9	CASSVDPGLRQPQHF
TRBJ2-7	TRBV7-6	CASSLGSRGSYEQYF
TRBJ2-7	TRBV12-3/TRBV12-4	CASSLNRDHEQYF
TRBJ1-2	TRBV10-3	CAISELGPNYGYTF
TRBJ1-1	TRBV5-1	CASSADRGWTEAFF
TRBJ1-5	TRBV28	CASRPLGGLQPQHF
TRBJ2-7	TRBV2	CASSDVATSSYEQYF
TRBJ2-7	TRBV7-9	CASSLPPPYEQYF
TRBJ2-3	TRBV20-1	CSASPSGRYPDTQYF
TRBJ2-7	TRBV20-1	CSAISPGLPFEQYF